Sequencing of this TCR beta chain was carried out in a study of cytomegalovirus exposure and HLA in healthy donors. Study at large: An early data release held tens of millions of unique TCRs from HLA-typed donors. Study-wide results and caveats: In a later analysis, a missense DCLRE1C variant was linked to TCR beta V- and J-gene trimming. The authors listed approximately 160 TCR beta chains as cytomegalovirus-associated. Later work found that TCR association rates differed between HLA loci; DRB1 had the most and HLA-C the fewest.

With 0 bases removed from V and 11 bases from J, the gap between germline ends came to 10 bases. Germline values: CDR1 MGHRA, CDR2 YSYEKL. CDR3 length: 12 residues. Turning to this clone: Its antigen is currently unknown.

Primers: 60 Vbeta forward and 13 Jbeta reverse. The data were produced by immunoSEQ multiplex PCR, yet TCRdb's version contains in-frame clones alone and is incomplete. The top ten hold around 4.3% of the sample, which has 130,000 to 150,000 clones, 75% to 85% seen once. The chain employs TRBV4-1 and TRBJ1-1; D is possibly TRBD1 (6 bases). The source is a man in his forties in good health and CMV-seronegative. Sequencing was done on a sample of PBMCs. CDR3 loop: CASSQDQGWAFF. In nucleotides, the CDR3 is TGCGCCAGCAGCCAAGATCAGGGGTGGGCTTTCTTT.